A selection of T cell receptor beta chains follows, all from one sample in a study of response to subunit inactivated influenza vaccine. MiXCR, applied by TCRdb to the RT-PCR reads, yields one record per CDR3 protein. Here the sample spans about 150,000 distinct CDR3 sequences, approximately 11% being singletons. The specimen comprised CD8+ T cells sorted from PBMCs, sampled around 25 months after vaccination. These receptors were obtained from a man aged 45 to 75 who received an inactivated influenza vaccine. CDR3s include the opening cysteine and the closing phenylalanine or tryptophan. Clone size is not always given. Where it is, it says once, few, many or a class for expanded clones.

cdr3_aa v_call clone_size j_call
CASSLTPAPNEQFF TRBV7-2 few TRBJ2-1
CASRNPGQGWSGELFF TRBV5-1 many TRBJ2-2
CSGEYNEQFF TRBV29-1 . TRBJ2-1
CSAYSSGNTEAFF TRBV20-1 . TRBJ1-1
CSVYNSGYEQYF TRBV29-1 . TRBJ2-7
CSVELRLAGNTGELFF TRBV29-1 few TRBJ2-2
CSVVDWNTQYF TRBV29-1 few TRBJ2-3
CASSPDRTNYGYTF TRBV4-3 . TRBJ1-2
CASSPVIAATFGELFF TRBV7-9 . TRBJ2-2
CASSLARGAGLREQYF TRBV12-3/TRBV12-4 few TRBJ2-7
CASSQGFITNYGYTF TRBV7-9 . TRBJ1-2
CASSSDRNNQPQHF TRBV28 few TRBJ1-5
CASSYDRGGAYNEQFF TRBV6-5 many TRBJ2-1
CASHQRGRTNEKLFF TRBV13 few TRBJ1-4
CSATSGRLDEQYF TRBV29-1 . TRBJ2-7
CASKTGRDYEQYF TRBV6-2/TRBV6-3 few TRBJ2-7
CASSRTGVPTGELFF TRBV6-1 many TRBJ2-2
CASSELWTSYNEQFF TRBV25-1 . TRBJ2-1
CATSESSSGTQYF TRBV24-1 few TRBJ2-3
CASSLGRSSTDTQYF TRBV11-2 . TRBJ2-3